This T cell receptor (beta chain) was sequenced for a study of CD8 T cells in ankylosing spondylitis. Study results and limitations: Ankylosing spondylitis blood appeared to be characterized by a TCR beta motif of 8 or 9 highly homologous variants.

Germline-derived CDR1 and CDR2 are MNHEY and SVGEGT. The CDR3 loop spans 14 amino acids. Trimming cost V 2 bases and J 2 bases, with 7 bases left between them. Generation of TCR beta libraries employed quantitative 5'-RACE incorporating molecular barcodes. MiXCR, run by TCRdb on the 5' RACE reads, gives a single entry per CDR3 protein. The sample yields more than 100,000 distinct CDR3 sequences, 17% seen once. This clonotype was observed a few times. Its target is not known. The specimen was blood, either unsorted or a sorted T cell fraction (not recorded which). This chain connects TRBV6-2 or TRBV6-3 to TRBJ1-5, with D maybe TRBD1 (5 bases). The receptor comes from a male donor with ankylosing spondylitis. CDR3 in DNA: TGTGCCAGCAGTTACCCCAGGGGCAATCAGCCCCAGCATTTT. This sequence encodes CASSYPRGNQPQHF.